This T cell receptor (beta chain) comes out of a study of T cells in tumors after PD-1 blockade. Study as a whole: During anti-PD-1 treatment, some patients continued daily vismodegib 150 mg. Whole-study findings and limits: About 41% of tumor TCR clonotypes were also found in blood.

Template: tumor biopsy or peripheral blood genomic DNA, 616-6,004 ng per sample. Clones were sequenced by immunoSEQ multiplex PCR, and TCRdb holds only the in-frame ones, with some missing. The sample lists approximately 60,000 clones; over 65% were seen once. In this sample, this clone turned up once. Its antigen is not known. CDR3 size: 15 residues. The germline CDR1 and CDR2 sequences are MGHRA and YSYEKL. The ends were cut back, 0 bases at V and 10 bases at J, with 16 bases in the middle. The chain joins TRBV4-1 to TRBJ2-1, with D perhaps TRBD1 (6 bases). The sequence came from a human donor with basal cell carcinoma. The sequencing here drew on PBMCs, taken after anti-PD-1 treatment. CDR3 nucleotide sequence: TGCGCCAGCAGCCAAGAAGTTGGGGGCTATCGGGAGCAGTTCTTC. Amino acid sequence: CASSQEVGGYREQFF.